This T cell receptor beta chain was identified in a study of OX40 agonist ivuxolimab in advanced cancers. Background for the entire study: The costimulatory receptor OX40 (CD134) was targeted by ivuxolimab, a fully human IgG2 agonistic monoclonal antibody. Intravenous ivuxolimab was administered to patients every 2 weeks at six dose levels: 0.01, 0.1, 0.3, 1.5, 3 and 10 mg/kg. Of the 50 to 55 dose-escalation patients, hepatocellular carcinoma was present in about 20, melanoma in approximately 15, renal cell carcinoma in 9 and head and neck cancer in 9. In the dose-escalation cohort, more than 75% of patients were male, and the mean age was approximately 64 years, with a range of about 23 to 85. Prior anti-PD-1, anti-PD-L1 or anti-CTLA-4 therapy was permitted, and approximately 39% of dose-escalation patients had received checkpoint inhibitors. Partial responses occurred in three dose-escalation patients: two with cutaneous melanoma and one with hepatocellular carcinoma. Peripheral TCRbeta sequencing aimed to test whether ivuxolimab altered TCR sequence diversity and caused clonal T-cell expansion. The paper covers the monotherapy dose-escalation part of the phase I ivuxolimab trial, which included N of about 50 patients. Overall results and qualifications from the work: Antigen specificity was not determined for the clonally expanded peripheral T cells. Low levels of normalized T-cell clonal expansion were also seen in some patients who did not respond. At doses from 0.1 to 3.0 mg/kg, clonal expansion was seen in both CD4+ and CD8+ blood T cells between baseline and week 6. On average, CD8+ T cells showed more expanded clones than CD4+ T cells after ivuxolimab. Partial responders in the 0.1-3.0 mg/kg groups had among the lowest normalized peripheral clonal expansion, especially among CD8+ T cells.

The germline V gene (reference sequence) specifies SEHNR as CDR1 and FQNEAQ as CDR2. The CDR3 numbers 13 residues from cysteine through phenylalanine. Only the CDR3 part of the read is kept: 39 bases, read in frame from the first base. The V end loses 0 bases and the J end loses 5 bases, and a stretch of 8 bases separates them. Points on this clone: The target of this receptor is not known. Per-base quality was not reported, and no clone a single base away is much larger than it.

Patients with a history of autoimmune disease or receiving systemic immunosuppression were excluded from the trial. Peripheral blood for TCR sequencing was collected from all dose cohorts at baseline, on cycle 4 day 1, and on cycle 7 day 1. The samples were taken from a phase I, first-in-human, multicenter, open-label dose-escalation trial of ivuxolimab. Adults with locally advanced or metastatic head and neck squamous cell, hepatocellular, melanoma or renal cell carcinoma were enrolled in the trial. Before TCR sequencing, CD4+ T cells and CD8+ T cells from peripheral blood were sorted into separate populations. To sequence the TCRbeta CDR3 region, genomic DNA was isolated from the sorted cells. The immunoSEQ Assay was used for sequencing of TCRbeta CDR3 regions. TCRdb took over this immuneACCESS table, retaining in-frame rearrangements with V and J assigned. Such tables are incomplete; in checked studies, under half of the missing clones stem from an unresolved V gene, and the remainder is unexplained. Present in this sample are some 64,000 clones, roughly 86% of which were seen just once. The top ten constitute over 7.5% of the sample.

In this chain, TRBV7-9 is recombined with TRBJ2-7; the D gene is possibly TRBD2, with 5 bases matching. Material: CD4+ or CD8+ T cells sorted from blood, obtained in a trial of the OX40 agonist ivuxolimab. The TCR was taken from an adult with an advanced solid tumor such as melanoma, head and neck, liver or kidney cancer. CDR3 protein: CASSLAEVHEQYF. The base sequence is TGTGCCAGCAGCTTAGCGGAGGTCCACGAGCAGTACTTC.